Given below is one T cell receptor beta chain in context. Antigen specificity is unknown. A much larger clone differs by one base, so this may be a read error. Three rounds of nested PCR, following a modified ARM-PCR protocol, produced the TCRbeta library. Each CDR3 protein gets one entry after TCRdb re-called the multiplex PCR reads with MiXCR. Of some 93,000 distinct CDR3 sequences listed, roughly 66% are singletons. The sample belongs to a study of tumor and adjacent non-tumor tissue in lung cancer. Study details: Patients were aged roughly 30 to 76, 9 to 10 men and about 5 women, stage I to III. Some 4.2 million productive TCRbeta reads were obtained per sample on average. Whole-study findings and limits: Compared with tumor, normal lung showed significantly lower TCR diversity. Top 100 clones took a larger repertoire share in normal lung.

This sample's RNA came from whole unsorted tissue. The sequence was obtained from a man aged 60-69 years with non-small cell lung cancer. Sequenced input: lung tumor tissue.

CDR3 sequence (DNA): TGCGCCAGCAGCTTGGGGGTGGACATTGGCTACACCTTC. This gives the protein CASSLGVDIGYTF. The chain links TRBV5-1 to TRBJ1-2; a possible D gene is TRBD1 (5 bases). Germline CDR1 SGHRS, CDR2 YFSETQ. The CDR3 runs 13 residues. Trimming stripped 0 bases from V and 7 bases from J, with 10 bases between.